The present TCR beta chain was sequenced within a study of PD-1 blockade in classical Hodgkin lymphoma. Every patient relapsed after autologous stem cell transplantation, and brentuximab vedotin exposure varied. Comment on this clone: Its antigen is not identified.

The table came from immunoSEQ multiplex PCR; TCRdb's copy has only in-frame clones and leaves some out. Found here are about 94,000 clones, roughly 87% of them singletons; the top ten hold roughly 10%. Germline loops: CDR1 MNHEY, CDR2 SVGAGI. The CDR3 totals 15 residues. V lost 6 bases and J lost 5; bases outside the gene matches: 8. Findings and limits, study-wide: Before treatment, complete responders showed about the same diversity as newly diagnosed patients. Compared with baseline, CD4+ but not CD8+ TCR diversity had risen significantly by C4D1.

The chain recombines TRBV6-5 with TRBJ2-1; TRBD2 aligns across 9 bases. The receptor's source is a human donor with classical Hodgkin lymphoma. The sample here was peripheral blood mononuclear cells (PBMCs), taken before the second cycle of nivolumab. This CDR3 is CASRREGGRNNEQFF. In DNA, the CDR3 is TGTGCCAGCAGGCGGGAGGGGGGGAGGAACAATGAGCAGTTCTTC.